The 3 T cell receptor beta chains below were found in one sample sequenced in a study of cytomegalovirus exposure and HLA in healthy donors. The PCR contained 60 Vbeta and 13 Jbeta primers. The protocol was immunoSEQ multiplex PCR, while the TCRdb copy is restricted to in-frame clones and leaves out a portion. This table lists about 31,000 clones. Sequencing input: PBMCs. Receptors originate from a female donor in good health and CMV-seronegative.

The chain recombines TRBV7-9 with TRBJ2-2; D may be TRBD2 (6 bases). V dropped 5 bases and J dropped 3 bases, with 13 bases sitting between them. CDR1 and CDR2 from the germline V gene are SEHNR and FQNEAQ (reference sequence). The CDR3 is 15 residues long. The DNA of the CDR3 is TGTGCCAGCAGCCGTGGGCGGGGATACACCGGGGAGCTGTTTTTT. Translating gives CASSRGRGYTGELFF.

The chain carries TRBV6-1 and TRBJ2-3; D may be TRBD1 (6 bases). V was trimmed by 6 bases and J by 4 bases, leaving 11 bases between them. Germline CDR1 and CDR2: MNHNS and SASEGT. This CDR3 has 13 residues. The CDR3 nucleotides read TGTGCCAGCAGCCACAGGGTTTCAGATACGCAGTATTTT. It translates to CASSHRVSDTQYF.

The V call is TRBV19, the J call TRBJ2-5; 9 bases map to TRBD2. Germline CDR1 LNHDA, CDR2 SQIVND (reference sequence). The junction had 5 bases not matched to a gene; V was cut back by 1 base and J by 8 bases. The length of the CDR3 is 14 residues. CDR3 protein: CASSIVGSGSTQYF. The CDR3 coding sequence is TGTGCCAGTAGTATAGTTGGTAGCGGGAGTACCCAGTACTTC.